Listed here are 8 T cell receptor beta chains from one sample, sequenced in a study of T cells in tumors after PD-1 blockade. Assay: immunoSEQ multiplex PCR; the TCRdb copy retains only in-frame clones and omits some. The top ten hold 5.2% of the sample, which has thousands of clones, 60% to 80% seen once. The sample was tumor tissue, taken before anti-PD-1 treatment. All receptors derive from a human donor with basal cell carcinoma.

The CDR3 sequence is CASGTKLATHYNEQFF. The CDR3 DNA sequence: TGTGCTAGTGGCACTAAACTAGCAACCCACTACAATGAGCAGTTCTTC. The V gene is TRBV12-5, the J gene TRBJ2-1; maybe TRBD2 (6 bases). The CDR3 extends over 16 amino acids. The V and J ends lost 6 bases and 3 bases respectively, with 18 bases between them. Germline lookup yields CDR1 LGHNT and CDR2 FRNRAP.

The V and J genes are TRBV6-5 and TRBJ1-4; weak D call: TRBD1 (6 bases). The CDR3 is 15 residues long. V was shortened by 8 bases and J by 0 bases, with 13 bases between the two germline ends. Germline assignment: CDR1 MNHEY and CDR2 SVGAGI. CDR3 nucleotides: TGTGCCAGCGGGGGCAGCTTGACAACTAATGAAAAACTGTTTTTT. It is translated as CASGGSLTTNEKLFF.

CDR3 nucleotides: TGTGCCAGCAGCCGCACCCCCCAGCTAAATGGGGCCAACGTCCTGACTTTC. It specifies CASSRTPQLNGANVLTF. The chain joins TRBV11-2 to TRBJ2-6; D is uncertain. The CDR3 loop spans 17 amino acids. Germline values: CDR1 SGHAT, CDR2 FQNNGV. V was shortened by 5 bases and J by 3 bases, with 17 bases between the two germline ends.

In DNA, the CDR3 is TGTGCCAGCAGCTACGACATAGGAGGGATGAACACTGAAGCTTTCTTT. Translation gives CASSYDIGGMNTEAFF. This chain links TRBV5-4 with TRBJ1-1; no definite D call. There are 16 residues in the CDR3. V was cut by 3 bases and J by 0 bases, with 15 bases left in between. Per the germline V gene, CDR1 is SGHNT and CDR2 is YYREEE (reference sequence).

This sequence joins TRBV6-1 and TRBJ1-1; 8 nucleotides align to TRBD1. The CDR3 consists of 11 residues. The germline V gene has CDR1 MNHNS and CDR2 SASEGT. The J segment lost 7 bases and the V segment lost 10 bases, leaving 5 bases of the junction unmatched. This CDR3 is CAIQGAGEAFF. The CDR3, as DNA: TGTGCCATCCAGGGGGCAGGTGAAGCTTTCTTT.

The V and J genes are TRBV18 and TRBJ1-1; a possible D gene is TRBD1 (5 bases). Trimming cost V 1 base and J 5 bases, with 8 bases left between them. The CDR3 totals 13 residues. Germline loops: CDR1 KGHSH, CDR2 LQKENI. The CDR3 loop reads CASSPLGETEAFF. In DNA, the CDR3 is TGTGCCAGCTCACCACTAGGGGAGACTGAAGCTTTCTTT.

The J gene is TRBJ2-5, the V gene TRBV7-9; D may match TRBD1 or TRBD2 (5 bases each). Between the trimmed V and J ends, which lost 1 base and 1 base, there was a span of 10 bases. The CDR3 loop spans 15 amino acids. Looked up from germline, CDR1 is SEHNR and CDR2 is FQNEAQ (reference sequence). CDR3 region: CASSLVTGPQETQYF. DNA for the CDR3: TGTGCCAGCAGCTTAGTTACGGGGCCCCAAGAGACCCAGTACTTC.

CDR3 sequence: CASSDLRSARGTDTQYF. Written as DNA, the CDR3 is TGTGCCAGCAGTGATCTCCGGTCGGCTCGGGGCACAGATACGCAGTATTTT. J is TRBJ2-3 and V is TRBV2; no firm D call. The CDR3 is 17 residues long. Trimming stripped 3 bases from V and 1 base from J, with 17 bases between. CDR1 SNHLY and CDR2 FYNNEI come from the germline V gene.